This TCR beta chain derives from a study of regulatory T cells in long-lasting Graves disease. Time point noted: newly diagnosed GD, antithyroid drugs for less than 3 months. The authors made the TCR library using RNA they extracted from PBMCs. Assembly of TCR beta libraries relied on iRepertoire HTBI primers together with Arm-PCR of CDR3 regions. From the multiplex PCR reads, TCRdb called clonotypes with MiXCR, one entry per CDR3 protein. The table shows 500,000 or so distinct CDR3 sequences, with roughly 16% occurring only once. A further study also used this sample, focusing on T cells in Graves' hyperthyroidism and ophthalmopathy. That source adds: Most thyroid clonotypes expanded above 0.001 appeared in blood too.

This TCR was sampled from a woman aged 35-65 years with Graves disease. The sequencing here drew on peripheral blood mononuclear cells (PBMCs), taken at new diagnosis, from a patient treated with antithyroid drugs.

The CDR3 protein is CASSLQRSGNTIYF. The CDR3 region has the DNA TGTGCCAGCAGCTTACAGCGCTCTGGAAACACCATATATTTT. The chain recombines TRBV7-9 with TRBJ1-3; no reliable D call. Germline V gene data show CDR1 as SEHNR and CDR2 as FQNEAQ (reference sequence). CDR3 length: 14 residues. The germline V and J ends were trimmed by 2 bases and 0 bases, with 5 bases remaining between them.